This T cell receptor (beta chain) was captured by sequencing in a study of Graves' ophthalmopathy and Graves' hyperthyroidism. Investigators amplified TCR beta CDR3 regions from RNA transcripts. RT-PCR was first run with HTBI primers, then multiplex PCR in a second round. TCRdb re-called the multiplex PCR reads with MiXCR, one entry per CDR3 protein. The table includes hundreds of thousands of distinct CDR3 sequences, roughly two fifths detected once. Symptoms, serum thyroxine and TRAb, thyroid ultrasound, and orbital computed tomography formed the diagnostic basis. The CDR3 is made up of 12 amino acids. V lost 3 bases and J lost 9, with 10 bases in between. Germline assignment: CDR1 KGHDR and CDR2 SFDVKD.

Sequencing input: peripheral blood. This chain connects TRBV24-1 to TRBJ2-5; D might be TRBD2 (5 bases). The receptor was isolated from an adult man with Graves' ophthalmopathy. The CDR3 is CATSDGSQPQYF. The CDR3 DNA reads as TGTGCCACCAGTGATGGGAGTCAGCCCCAGTACTTC.